The 21 T cell receptor beta chains in this list originate from one sample, sequenced in a study of early T cells in non-severe SARS-CoV-2 infection. Each CDR3 protein gets one entry after TCRdb re-called the 5' RACE reads with MiXCR. This sample carries 62,000 or so distinct CDR3 sequences, 7% to 10% of them seen once, and the ten largest clones take about an eighth. This specimen was whole blood, taken at baseline. The receptors originated from an adult who was a healthcare worker with PCR-confirmed SARS-CoV-2 infection or an uninfected control (not recorded which).

This clonotype was detected ten times or more. J is TRBJ2-3 and V is TRBV15; D remains unclear. CDR3 length: 14 residues. Germline V gene sequence: CDR1 LNHNV, CDR2 YYDKDF (reference sequence). V lost 0 bases, J lost 2 bases, and 6 bases lay in between. CDR3 protein: CATSREESTDTQYF. The CDR3, as DNA: TGTGCCACCAGCAGAGAGGAGTCCACAGATACGCAGTATTTT.

The chain is built from TRBV9 and TRBJ2-7; 8 bases fit TRBD2. Germline-derived CDR1 and CDR2 are SGDLS and YYNGEE. This CDR3 has 15 residues. J lost 5 bases, V lost 3 bases, and 10 bases had no gene match. Written as DNA, the CDR3 is TGTGCCAGCAGCGCAACCGGGACTAGTAAAAACGAGCAGTACTTC. It is translated as CASSATGTSKNEQYF.

This clonotype has more than one count but fewer than ten. The rearrangement uses TRBV20-1 and TRBJ2-7, with D uncertain. V was cut by 0 bases and J by 1 base, with 10 bases left in between. The CDR3 totals 14 residues. The germline gives CDR1 DFQATT, CDR2 SNEGSKA (reference sequence). DNA for the CDR3: TGCAGTGCTAGAGATCGATCGGTATCCTACGAGCAGTACTTC. This translates into CSARDRSVSYEQYF.

The rearrangement links TRBV30 to TRBJ1-6; possible D gene TRBD1, 6 bases. Germline CDR1 is GTSNPN and CDR2 is SVGIG (reference sequence). Trimming took 0 bases from V and 5 from J, leaving 11 bases between them. The CDR3 has 15 residues. CDR3 nucleotides: TGTGCCTGGAGTGTGGCGACAGGTCATAATTCACCCCTCCACTTT. Amino acid sequence: CAWSVATGHNSPLHF.

This chain uses TRBV19 with TRBJ2-4; a possible D gene is TRBD2 (6 bases). V dropped 3 bases and J dropped 5 bases, with 11 bases sitting between them. This CDR3 comprises 14 residues. Germline V gene sequence: CDR1 LNHDA, CDR2 SQIVND (reference sequence). CDR3 region: CASSMGGAENIQYF. The CDR3 coding sequence is TGTGCCAGTAGTATGGGGGGAGCTGAAAACATTCAGTACTTC.

The sample holds many counts of this clonotype. V and J are TRBV7-2 and TRBJ2-1; 9 bases are a match to TRBD2. The germline CDR1 and CDR2 sequences are SGHTA and FQGNSA. The CDR3 runs to 14 residues. The junction had 8 bases not matched to a gene; V was cut back by 5 bases and J by 9 bases. This CDR3 reads CASSNQVAGVEQFF. The CDR3 DNA is TGTGCCAGCAGCAATCAGGTAGCGGGAGTTGAGCAGTTCTTC.

This rearrangement joins TRBV12-3 or TRBV12-4 to TRBJ1-5, with a tentative D call TRBD1 (5 bases). This CDR3 contains 13 residues. V lost 4 bases, J lost 7 bases, and 11 bases lay in between. The CDR3 reads CASSSGEGQPQHF. CDR3 in DNA: TGTGCCAGCAGTTCGGGGGAAGGGCAGCCCCAGCATTTT.

This chain uses TRBV12-3 or TRBV12-4 with TRBJ2-1, with 9 bases lining up with TRBD1. V dropped 4 bases and J dropped 8; count of bases not matched to a gene: 15. This CDR3 contains 17 residues. The CDR3 nucleotides are TGTGCCAGCAGTTCCGGAACGGGACAGGGAGCATTCGATGAGCAGTTCTTC. This translates into CASSSGTGQGAFDEQFF.

In this sample, this clonotype turned up a few times. The chain links TRBV29-1 to TRBJ2-5, with TRBD2 matching over 7 bases. Germline CDR1 reads SQVTM; CDR2 reads ANQGSEA. This CDR3 is 12 amino acids long. The V gene end was trimmed by 7 bases and the J gene end by 4 bases; junction bases not matched to a gene: 6. Written as DNA, the CDR3 is TGCAGCGCAGCACCGGGGGGAGAGACCCAGTACTTC. Its protein is CSAAPGGETQYF. Based on the CDR3 plus reference TRBV29-1 and TRBJ2-5, the full variable domain is SAVISQKPSRDICQRGTSLTIQCQVDSQVTMMFWYRQQPGQSLTLIATANQGSEATYESGFVIDKFPISRPNLTFSTLTVSNMSPEDSSIYLCSAAPGGETQYFGPGTRLLVL.

The chain uses TRBV7-2 and TRBJ1-6; D call uncertain. Germline V gene lookup returns CDR1 SGHTA and CDR2 FQGNSA. Between the trimmed V and J ends, which lost 2 bases and 8 bases, there was a span of 13 bases. This CDR3 has 15 residues. In nucleotides, the CDR3 is TGTGCCAGCAGCTTATTCGGTGCTGGCGATTCACCCCTCCACTTT. It specifies CASSLFGAGDSPLHF.

V and J are TRBV2 and TRBJ1-2, with D possibly being TRBD1 (5 bases). Per the germline V gene, CDR1 is SNHLY and CDR2 is FYNNEI. CDR3 size: 19 residues. V gave up 2 bases and J gave up 4 bases, with 26 bases separating them. The CDR3 protein is CASSERSSGPPQELYGYTF. CDR3 DNA sequence: TGTGCCAGCAGTGAACGTTCGTCTGGACCGCCACAGGAACTCTATGGCTACACCTTC. Full variable domain (outside the CDR3, taken from reference TRBV2 and TRBJ1-2): EPEVTQTPSHQVTQMGQEVILRCVPISNHLYFYWYRQILGQKVEFLVSFYNNEISEKSEIFDDQFSVERPDGSNFTLKIRSTKLEDSAMYFCASSERSSGPPQELYGYTFGSGTRLTVV.

This clonotype came up many times. The J gene is TRBJ2-7, the V gene TRBV7-9, with TRBD1 identical over 7 bases. Trimming took 6 bases from V and 2 from J; bases not matched to a gene: 10. This CDR3 contains 15 residues. Germline assignment: CDR1 SEHNR and CDR2 FQNEAQ (reference sequence). The CDR3 is CASSEGQVVPYEQYF. The CDR3 bases are TGTGCCAGCAGTGAAGGACAGGTTGTCCCCTACGAGCAGTACTTC.

This clonotype occurred many times. The chain uses TRBV7-9 and TRBJ2-7, with D unclear. The CDR3 contains 12 residues. V was cut by 1 base and J by 3 bases, with 4 bases left in between. From germline, CDR1 is SEHNR and CDR2 FQNEAQ (reference sequence). Here the CDR3 reads CASSLGSYEQYF. The CDR3 bases are TGTGCCAGCAGCTTAGGTAGCTACGAGCAGTACTTC.

The sample holds many counts of this clonotype. The V call is TRBV7-2, the J call TRBJ1-4, with D hard to call. Germline CDR1 and CDR2: SGHTA and FQGNSA. V was pared by 3 bases and J by 0 bases, with 8 bases between. The CDR3 is 15 residues long. The CDR3: CASSLTIATNEKLFF. Here the CDR3 DNA reads TGTGCCAGCAGCTTGACCATAGCAACTAATGAAAAACTGTTTTTT.

This clonotype turned up a few times. The V gene is TRBV12-3 or TRBV12-4, the J gene TRBJ2-5, with 7 positions matching TRBD1. The junction had 7 bases not matched to a gene; V was cut back by 7 bases and J by 2 bases. The CDR3 has 14 amino acids. This CDR3 is CASTPGGIQETQYF. CDR3 nucleotide sequence: TGTGCCAGCACCCCAGGGGGAATACAAGAGACCCAGTACTTC.

This clonotype was found many times. The J gene is TRBJ2-3, the V gene TRBV7-3, with D perhaps matching TRBD2 (5 bases). Germline CDR1 SGHTA, CDR2 FQGTGA. There are 13 residues in the CDR3. Trimming pared 2 bases from V and 5 bases from J, leaving 8 bases between. CDR3 nucleotides: TGTGCCAGCAGCTTACAAGCGGAAGATACGCAGTATTTT. As protein: CASSLQAEDTQYF. The full variable domain, its missing parts supplied by reference TRBV7-3 and TRBJ2-3, is GAGVSQTPSNKVTEKGKYVELRCDPISGHTALYWYRQSLGQGPEFLIYFQGTGAADDSGLPNDRFFAVRPEGSVSTLKIQRTERGDSAVYLCASSLQAEDTQYFGPGTRLTVL.

This clonotype occurred a few times. This chain links TRBV7-2 with TRBJ2-1; D is undetermined. V was cut by 3 bases and J by 3 bases, with 6 bases left in between. The V gene's germline CDR1 is SGHTA and CDR2 FQGNSA. The CDR3 spans 13 residues. The CDR3 reads CASSFIGYNEQFF. The CDR3 DNA sequence: TGTGCCAGCAGCTTCATCGGCTACAATGAGCAGTTCTTC.

The chain joins TRBV30 to TRBJ2-7, with D tentatively TRBD1 or TRBD2 (5 bases each). The CDR3 is made up of 11 amino acids. V dropped 8 bases and J dropped 12 bases, with 20 bases sitting between them. Germline V gives CDR1 GTSNPN, CDR2 SVGIG (reference sequence). CDR3 sequence (DNA): TGTGCCGGGGGTACCTCCCTTGTATCGTACTTC. Encoded protein: CAGGTSLVSYF.

This chain links TRBV2 with TRBJ2-3; D is unresolved. From germline, CDR1 is SNHLY and CDR2 FYNNEI. The V end was cut by 6 bases, the J end by 2 bases, with 6 bases between. The CDR3 length is 12 residues. This chain's CDR3 is CASRRPTDTQYF. In nucleotides, the CDR3 is TGTGCCAGCAGGCGACCCACAGATACGCAGTATTTT.

This chain joins TRBV7-9 and TRBJ1-3; 11 nucleotides agree with TRBD1. The germline CDR1 and CDR2 sequences are SEHNR and FQNEAQ (reference sequence). The CDR3 consists of 15 residues. V was clipped by 5 bases and J by 4 bases; unmatched bases: 4. The CDR3 nucleotides are TGTGCCAGCAGCCCGGACAGGGGGCCGGGAAACACCATATATTTT. Residues: CASSPDRGPGNTIYF.

This clonotype appeared a few times. The chain is built from TRBV3-1 and TRBJ2-4; 10 nucleotides line up with TRBD2. Per the germline V gene, CDR1 is LGHDT and CDR2 is YNNKEL (reference sequence). V dropped 4 bases and J dropped 6; count of bases not matched to a gene: 6. This CDR3 region has 15 residues. The CDR3 DNA follows: TGTGCCAGCAGCCCTTCAGCGGGAGGGATAAACATTCAGTACTTC. Amino acid sequence: CASSPSAGGINIQYF. The complete variable domain, with remaining parts taken from reference TRBV3-1 and TRBJ2-4, reads DTAVSQTPKYLVTQMGNDKSIKCEQNLGHDTMYWYKQDSKKFLKIMFSYNNKELIINETVPNRFSPKSPDKAHLNLHINSLELGDSAVYFCASSPSAGGINIQYFGAGTRLSVL.